These 10 T cell receptor beta chains were all obtained from the same sample, sequenced in a study of shared clonotypes between healthy human individuals. Libraries were prepared by immunoSEQ multiplex PCR; TCRdb keeps only in-frame clonotypes and omits some of them. Of about 590,000 clones in the sample, around 95% were seen once. The naive CD8 population came from CD45RO-negative cells selected for CCR7, without terminally differentiated effector memory CD45RA+ cells. The sequencing sample was made of naive CD8+ T cells sorted from blood. All receptors derive from a woman between 25 and 40 years old in good health.

V is TRBV5-5 and J is TRBJ2-7; 10 bases align to TRBD2. The germline V gene has CDR1 SGHKS and CDR2 YYEKEE (reference sequence). The CDR3 covers 16 residues. V gave up 0 bases and J gave up 2 bases; unmatched junction bases: 5. The CDR3: CASSLALAGVPYEQYF. The CDR3 nucleotides read TGTGCCAGCAGCTTGGCCCTAGCGGGAGTGCCCTACGAGCAGTACTTC.

The V call is TRBV19, the J call TRBJ1-5; 7 bases are shared with TRBD1. CDR1 and CDR2 from the germline V gene are LNHDA and SQIVND (reference sequence). This CDR3 has 13 amino acids. V was clipped by 8 bases and J by 6 bases; unmatched bases: 7. The CDR3 coding sequence is TGTGCCAGTGAAGGGGGCAGGGGTCAGCCCCAGCATTTT. Protein: CASEGGRGQPQHF.

The chain joins TRBV9 to TRBJ2-1; 8 nucleotides line up with TRBD1. V was clipped by 4 bases and J by 4 bases; unmatched bases: 4. The CDR3 totals 14 residues. CDR1 and CDR2 from the germline V gene are SGDLS and YYNGEE. CDR3 sequence: CASSQRTGYNEQFF. The CDR3 DNA is TGTGCCAGCAGCCAACGGACAGGGTACAATGAGCAGTTCTTC.

This clone was seen just once. The genes are TRBV28 and TRBJ2-1, with D perhaps assigned TRBD1 or TRBD2 (5 bases each). Trimming removed 2 bases at V and 8 bases at J, with 10 bases between. The CDR3 length is 13 residues. Per the germline V gene, CDR1 is MDHEN and CDR2 is SYDVKM. CDR3 coding DNA: TGTGCCAGCAGTTTAAGGAGAGGGGATGAGCAGTTCTTC. This gives the protein CASSLRRGDEQFF.

V is TRBV27 and J is TRBJ2-7; no definite D call. CDR1 is MNHEY and CDR2 is SMNVEV in the germline V gene (reference sequence). The CDR3 extends over 13 amino acids. V lost 0 bases, J lost 2 bases, and 5 bases lay in between. The CDR3 spells CASSLSHAYEQYF. The CDR3 nucleotides are TGTGCCAGCAGTTTATCACACGCCTACGAGCAGTACTTC.

The CDR3 protein is CASSSGPEQYF. In DNA form, the CDR3 reads TGCGCCAGCAGCTCCGGACCCGAGCAGTACTTC. The chain uses TRBV5-1 and TRBJ2-7; unclear D gene. Germline V gives CDR1 SGHRS, CDR2 YFSETQ. The CDR3 length is 11 residues. V shed 3 bases and J shed 6 bases, with 7 bases lying between them. The variable domain in full, with the rest retrieved from reference TRBV5-1 and TRBJ2-7, is KAGVTQTPRYLIKTRGQQVTLSCSPISGHRSVSWYQQTPGQGLQFLFEYFSETQRNKGNFPGRFSGRQFSNSRSEMNVSTLELGDSALYLCASSSGPEQYFGPGTRLTVT.

This clone was recorded only once. This chain uses TRBV5-5 with TRBJ1-5, with D maybe TRBD1 (5 bases). CDR3 length: 13 amino acids. Germline-derived CDR1 and CDR2 are SGHKS and YYEKEE (reference sequence). Trimming removed 3 bases at V and 7 bases at J, with 11 bases between. CDR3 amino acids: CASSSEGLQPQHF. Written as DNA, the CDR3 is TGTGCCAGCAGCTCCGAGGGGTTACAGCCCCAGCATTTT.

This chain connects TRBV4-1 to TRBJ2-1; 9 bases are shared with TRBD2. The germline gives CDR1 MGHRA, CDR2 YSYEKL. V dropped 7 bases and J dropped 5; count of bases not matched to a gene: 12. The CDR3 totals 16 residues. CDR3 sequence: CASTRQAASGNNEQFF. Here the CDR3 DNA reads TGCGCCAGCACAAGGCAGGCGGCTAGCGGGAACAATGAGCAGTTCTTC.

J is TRBJ2-3 and V is TRBV27; D call uncertain. Germline CDR1 MNHEY, CDR2 SMNVEV (reference sequence). The CDR3 has 14 residues. The ends were cut back, 1 base at V and 2 bases at J, with 7 bases in the middle. CDR3 protein: CASSLYGPTDTQYF. The CDR3 DNA is TGTGCCAGCAGTTTATATGGGCCCACAGATACGCAGTATTTT.

In its sample, this clone was seen once. This chain joins TRBV4-1 and TRBJ2-1; possibly TRBD1 for D (6 bases). Germline CDR1 MGHRA, CDR2 YSYEKL. V gave up 0 bases and J gave up 10 bases, with 19 bases separating them. The CDR3 covers 16 residues. The CDR3 loop is CASSQEPRAPGEEQFF. DNA for the CDR3: TGCGCCAGCAGCCAAGAACCGCGGGCCCCAGGGGAGGAGCAGTTCTTC.